This TCR beta chain was found in a study of cytomegalovirus exposure and HLA in healthy donors. Study-wide context: Drawn from HLA-typed donors, approximately 85 million unique TCRs were held in an early data release.

Concerning this clone itself: The antigen remains unidentified.

The germline V gene encodes CDR1 GTSNPN and CDR2 SVGIG (reference sequence). J was trimmed by 5 bases and V by 4 bases; bases with no gene match: 3. The CDR3 is 13 residues long. Researchers ran the PCR with 60 Vbeta and 13 Jbeta primers. Libraries were prepared by immunoSEQ multiplex PCR; TCRdb keeps only in-frame clonotypes and omits some of them. The sample records about 180,000 clones, under 80% being singletons. Study-level points and caveats: TCR beta chain V- and J-gene trimming was linked, in a later analysis, to a missense variant in DCLRE1C. Earlier results showed most TCR beta V segments being productive about 87% or about 30% of the time.

The sequencing sample was made of PBMCs. The V call is TRBV30, the J call TRBJ2-2; 8 positions agree with TRBD1. The TCR originated in a woman in her 30s in good health and CMV-seropositive. DNA of the CDR3: TGTGCCTGGACCAGGGGGCTTACCGGGGAGCTGTTTTTT. Protein: CAWTRGLTGELFF.